The clone carrying this TCR beta chain has only a few counts. Its antigen is still unknown. These data come from a study of somatic mutations in cytotoxic T cells in rheumatoid arthritis. TCRdb keeps only in-frame clones here, not all; method: immunoSEQ multiplex PCR. The sample has about 10,000 clones, approximately 91% seen once. This CDR3 comprises 13 residues. Per the germline V gene, CDR1 is GTSNPN and CDR2 is SVGIG (reference sequence). The study, taken as a whole, reports: The clonality of CD8+ T cells was not significantly different between rheumatoid arthritis patients and age-matched healthy controls. There were about an eighth of the roughly 65 patients in whom the largest CD8+ clone exceeded 20% of CD8+ cells.

This chain joins TRBV30 and TRBJ1-1, with TRBD1 as a possible D gene (6 bases). Material: CD4+ T cells sorted from blood. The source of this sequence is a woman between 18 and 29 years old with rheumatoid arthritis. The CDR3 nucleotides read TGTGCGGCAGAAGAAGGGGGATATACTGAAGCTTTCTTT. Translating it yields CAAEEGGYTEAFF.